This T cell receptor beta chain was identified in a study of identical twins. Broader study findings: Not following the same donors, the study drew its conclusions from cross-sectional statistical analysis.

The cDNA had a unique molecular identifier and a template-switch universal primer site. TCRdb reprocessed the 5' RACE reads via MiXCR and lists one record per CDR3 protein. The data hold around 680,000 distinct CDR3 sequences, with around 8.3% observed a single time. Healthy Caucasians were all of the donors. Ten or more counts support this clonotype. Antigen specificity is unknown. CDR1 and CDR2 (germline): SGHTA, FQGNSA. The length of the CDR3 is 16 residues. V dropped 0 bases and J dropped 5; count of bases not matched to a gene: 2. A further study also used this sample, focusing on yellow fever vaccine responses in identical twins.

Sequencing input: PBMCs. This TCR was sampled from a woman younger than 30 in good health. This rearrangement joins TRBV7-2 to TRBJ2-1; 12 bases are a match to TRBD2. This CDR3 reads CASSLALAGGDNEQFF. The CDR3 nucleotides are TGTGCCAGCAGCTTAGCCCTAGCGGGAGGGGACAATGAGCAGTTCTTC.